The clone carrying this TCR beta chain was observed a handful of times. This sample is drawn from a study of T cell repertoires in cytomegalovirus infection. Overall study: Public signatures in TCR beta pointed to CMV infection and matching HLA type.

The germline V gene encodes CDR1 DFQATT and CDR2 SNEGSKA (reference sequence). The V end was cut by 3 bases, the J end by 0 bases, with 12 bases between. This CDR3 comprises 15 residues. TCRdb used MiXCR to reprocess the reads, holding one entry per CDR3 protein. Here the sample spans 350,000 to 450,000 distinct CDR3 sequences, 18% being singletons. The sample taken for sequencing was PBMCs. The V and J genes are TRBV20-1 and TRBJ1-3; D is ambiguous. The TCR originated in a human donor in good health (CMV status not recorded). Some clones in this sample may be carry-over from other donors' samples. The CDR3 DNA reads TGCAGTGCTAGCGGTGGGAGACTCTCTGGAAACACCATATATTTT. This sequence encodes CSASGGRLSGNTIYF.